These T cell receptor beta chains were read from a single sample in a study. TCRdb re-called the 5' RACE reads with MiXCR, one entry per CDR3 protein. The sample yields approximately 23,000 distinct CDR3 sequences, about 29% seen once. Sample: tumor-infiltrating naive CD4+ T cells sorted from the breast tumor. These receptors originate from a female donor with breast cancer. Both conserved end residues are part of each CDR3. The D gene is left open where the match is weak. Rows give clone size only sometimes, using once, few, many, or a class for an expanded clone.

d_call,clone_size,j_call,v_call,cdr3_aa,cdr3_nt
-,many,TRBJ2-1,TRBV4-1,CASSQVQQAFFSSSYNEQFF,TGCGCCAGCAGCCAAGTACAGCAGGCCTTTTTCTCTAGCTCCTACAATGAGCAGTTCTTC
-,many,TRBJ1-1,TRBV12-3/TRBV12-4,CASSPAANTEAFF,TGTGCCAGCAGCCCGGCCGCGAACACTGAAGCTTTCTTT
TRBD2,medium-sized,TRBJ2-3,TRBV29-1,CSVEPLTSGSADTQYF,TGCAGCGTTGAACCCCTCACTAGCGGGAGTGCAGATACGCAGTATTTT
TRBD1,-,TRBJ2-1,TRBV7-2,CASSPDRGGYNEQFF,TGTGCCAGCAGCCCCGACAGGGGGGGCTACAATGAGCAGTTCTTC
-,many,TRBJ2-1,TRBV7-6,CASSLASSNEQFF,TGTGCCAGCAGCTTAGCTAGCTCCAATGAGCAGTTCTTC
TRBD2,once,TRBJ2-1,TRBV10-2,CASSGLAGYNEQFF,TGCGCCAGCAGTGGACTAGCGGGGTACAATGAGCAGTTCTTC
TRBD1,-,TRBJ1-5,TRBV6-5,CASSYSQGTQPQHF,TGTGCCAGCAGTTACTCACAGGGGACTCAGCCCCAGCATTTT
-,few,TRBJ2-1,TRBV5-1,CASSLSPALRSYNEQFF,TGCGCCAGCAGCTTGTCCCCAGCTCTTCGCTCCTACAATGAGCAGTTCTTC
-,-,TRBJ1-1,TRBV6-6,CASSHHGSPTEAFF,TGTGCCAGCAGTCACCATGGGAGCCCCACTGAAGCTTTCTTT
-,-,TRBJ1-2,TRBV29-1,CGALGGGAGYTF,TGCGGCGCCCTAGGCGGGGGGGCTGGCTACACCTTC
TRBD1,-,TRBJ2-7,TRBV11-2,CASSTIRTGGGIPYEQYF,TGTGCCAGCAGCACAATACGGACAGGGGGCGGAATCCCCTACGAGCAGTACTTC
-,-,TRBJ2-1,TRBV2,CASSVRRDYNKQFF,TGTGCCAGCAGTGTAAGAAGAGACTACAATAAGCAGTTCTTC
-,-,TRBJ2-1,TRBV29-1,CSVEGRTVVNEQFF,TGCAGCGTTGAAGGTCGGACAGTCGTCAATGAGCAGTTCTTC
-,-,TRBJ1-3,TRBV5-1,CASTKEAGGAYGNTIYF,TGCGCCAGCACCAAGGAGGCCGGGGGCGCTTATGGAAACACCATATATTTT
-,few,TRBJ1-2,TRBV6-5,CASSYSRTHYGYTF,TGTGCCAGCAGTTACAGCAGGACACACTATGGCTACACCTTC
-,few,TRBJ1-2,TRBV5-1,CASSLEPGGYGYTF,TGCGCCAGCAGCTTGGAGCCAGGAGGCTATGGCTACACCTTC
-,-,TRBJ1-1,TRBV20-1,CSADYRVGTNTEAFF,TGCAGTGCTGACTACAGGGTCGGGACGAACACTGAAGCTTTCTTT
-,medium-sized,TRBJ2-1,TRBV5-5,CASSAQAYLNEQFF,TGTGCCAGCAGCGCCCAGGCTTATCTCAATGAGCAGTTCTTC
-,few,TRBJ1-5,TRBV18,CASSPGHWGPQHF,TGTGCCAGCTCACCAGGCCATTGGGGGCCCCAGCATTTT
-,-,TRBJ1-2,TRBV6-1,CASSEIKEGGRDSPYGYTF,TGTGCCAGCAGTGAAATTAAGGAAGGGGGTCGGGATTCGCCCTATGGCTACACCTTC
-,many,TRBJ2-1,TRBV7-6,CASSSGLRNEQFF,TGTGCCAGCAGCTCGGGACTCCGGAATGAGCAGTTCTTC
-,-,TRBJ2-1,TRBV24-1,CATSDPGQANYNEQFF,TGTGCCACCAGTGATCCGGGACAAGCAAATTACAATGAGCAGTTCTTC
TRBD2,many,TRBJ2-1,TRBV7-8,CASSQSAGPSSYNEQFF,TGTGCCAGCAGCCAATCAGCGGGACCAAGCTCCTACAATGAGCAGTTCTTC
TRBD2,medium-sized,TRBJ2-1,TRBV3-1,CASSPRTSGDNEQFF,TGTGCCAGCAGCCCCCGGACTAGCGGCGACAATGAGCAGTTCTTC
-,medium-sized,TRBJ2-7,TRBV6-6,CASSSSGYEQYF,TGTGCCAGCAGTTCGAGCGGCTACGAGCAGTACTTC
-,-,TRBJ2-1,TRBV6-5,CASGVGSYNEQFF,TGTGCCAGCGGGGTAGGGTCCTACAATGAGCAGTTCTTC
TRBD1,once,TRBJ2-7,TRBV15,CATSSFTGGRYEQYF,TGTGCCACCAGCAGCTTTACAGGGGGCAGGTACGAGCAGTACTTC
-,-,TRBJ1-3,TRBV7-2,CASSSRFWYF,TGTGCCAGCAGCTCCCGGTTCTGGTATTTT
TRBD2,medium-sized,TRBJ2-3,TRBV6-5,CASRGAGTQYF,TGTGCCAGCAGGGGAGCGGGGACGCAGTATTTT
-,few,TRBJ1-4,TRBV12-3/TRBV12-4,CASEYGGKGEKLFF,TGTGCCAGCGAGTATGGGGGAAAAGGTGAAAAACTGTTTTTT
-,medium-sized,TRBJ2-1,TRBV12-3/TRBV12-4,CASSPDRTNEQFF,TGTGCCAGCAGCCCCGACAGGACCAATGAGCAGTTCTTC
-,-,TRBJ2-3,TRBV3-1,CASSQDSLVAPDTQYF,TGTGCCAGCAGCCAAGATTCCTTGGTAGCCCCAGATACGCAGTATTTT
TRBD1,-,TRBJ2-3,TRBV5-1,CASSLIRQGASDTQYF,TGCGCCAGCAGCCTGATAAGACAGGGGGCGTCAGATACGCAGTATTTT
TRBD1,once,TRBJ1-2,TRBV27,CASSLVWTGTQGGYTF,TGTGCCAGCAGTTTGGTTTGGACAGGGACCCAAGGTGGCTACACCTTC
TRBD1,few,TRBJ1-1,TRBV20-1,CSARVSDRGLWNTEAFF,TGCAGTGCTAGAGTGTCGGACAGGGGGCTTTGGAACACTGAAGCTTTCTTT
-,few,TRBJ2-1,TRBV6-6,CASFSGSPAQGSYNEQFF,TGTGCCAGCTTTTCGGGGAGTCCGGCACAAGGTTCCTACAATGAGCAGTTCTTC
-,-,TRBJ2-3,TRBV6-2/TRBV6-3,CASSYGQPTDTQYF,TGTGCCAGCAGTTATGGGCAGCCCACAGATACGCAGTATTTT
-,many,TRBJ2-7,TRBV27,CASSLGRGTAEGYEQYF,TGTGCCAGCAGTTTAGGACGTGGGACCGCGGAAGGCTACGAGCAGTACTTC
-,few,TRBJ2-1,TRBV10-3,CAISTHSRSGDEQFF,TGTGCCATCTCTACCCATAGCAGGAGTGGGGATGAGCAGTTCTTC
-,medium-sized,TRBJ1-1,TRBV5-1,CASSFMGPPNTEAFF,TGCGCCAGCAGCTTCATGGGCCCTCCGAACACTGAAGCTTTCTTT
-,many,TRBJ1-1,TRBV20-1,CSARDPPQGRAFF,TGCAGTGCTAGAGATCCCCCACAGGGTAGGGCTTTCTTT
-,once,TRBJ2-3,TRBV5-1,CASSPSPRRNTDTQYF,TGCGCCAGTAGCCCTTCCCCGAGGCGGAACACAGATACGCAGTATTTT